This T cell receptor (beta chain) derives from a study of TIL therapy for anti-PD-1-resistant metastatic lung cancer. Across the study: Half of patients were current or former smokers. Tumors carried a median 1.5 non-synonymous mutations per megabase.

Germline V gene data show CDR1 as MDHEN and CDR2 as SYDVKM. Between the trimmed V and J ends, which lost 5 bases and 4 bases, there was a span of 12 bases. The CDR3 length is 15 residues. Documented time point: pre-treatment sample, taken before nivolumab and TIL therapy. The tumor samples were excised metastases, mostly pleural nodules or supraclavicular lymph nodes. Sequencing used immunoSEQ v3. Sequencing used immunoSEQ multiplex PCR; TCRdb keeps in-frame clones, though not all of them. The repertoire holds about 95,000 clones, with about two thirds as singletons. The receptor was isolated from a person aged 25 to 80 with non-small cell lung cancer. V and J are TRBV28 and TRBJ2-6; D is undetermined. Here the sequenced sample was tumor tissue, taken at baseline. CDR3 sequence (DNA): TGTGCCAGCAGTCCGATGGGGTTGGGGGCCAACGTCCTGACTTTC. The encoded protein is CASSPMGLGANVLTF.